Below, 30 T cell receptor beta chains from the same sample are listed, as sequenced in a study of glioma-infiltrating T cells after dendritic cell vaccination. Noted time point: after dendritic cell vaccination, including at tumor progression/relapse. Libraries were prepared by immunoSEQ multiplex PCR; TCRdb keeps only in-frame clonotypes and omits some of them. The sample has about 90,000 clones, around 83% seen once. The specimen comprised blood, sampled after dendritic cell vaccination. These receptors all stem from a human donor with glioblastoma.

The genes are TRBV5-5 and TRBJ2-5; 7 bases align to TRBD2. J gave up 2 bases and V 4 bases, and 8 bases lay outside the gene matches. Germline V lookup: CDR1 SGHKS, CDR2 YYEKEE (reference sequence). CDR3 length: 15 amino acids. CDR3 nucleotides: TGTGCCAGCAGCCCGTCGCGGGGGATTCAAGAGACCCAGTACTTC. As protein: CASSPSRGIQETQYF.

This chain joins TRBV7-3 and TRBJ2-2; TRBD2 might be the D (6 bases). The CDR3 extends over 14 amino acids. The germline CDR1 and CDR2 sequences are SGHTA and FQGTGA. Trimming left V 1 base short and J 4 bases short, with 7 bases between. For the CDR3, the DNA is TGTGCCAGCAGCTTAAGGGACTCCACCGGGGAGCTGTTTTTT. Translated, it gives CASSLRDSTGELFF.

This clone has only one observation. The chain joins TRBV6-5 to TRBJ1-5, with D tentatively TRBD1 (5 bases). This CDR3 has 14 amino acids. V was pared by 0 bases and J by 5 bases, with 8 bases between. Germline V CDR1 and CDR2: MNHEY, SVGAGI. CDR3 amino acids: CASSYSQGHQPQHF. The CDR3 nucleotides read TGTGCCAGCAGTTACTCGCAGGGTCATCAGCCCCAGCATTTT.

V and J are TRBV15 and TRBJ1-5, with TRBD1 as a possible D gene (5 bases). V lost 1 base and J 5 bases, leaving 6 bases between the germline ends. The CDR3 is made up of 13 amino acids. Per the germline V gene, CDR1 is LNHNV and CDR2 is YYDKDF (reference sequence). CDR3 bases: TGTGCCACCAGCAGAGGGGGGGATCAGCCCCAGCATTTT. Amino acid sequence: CATSRGGDQPQHF.

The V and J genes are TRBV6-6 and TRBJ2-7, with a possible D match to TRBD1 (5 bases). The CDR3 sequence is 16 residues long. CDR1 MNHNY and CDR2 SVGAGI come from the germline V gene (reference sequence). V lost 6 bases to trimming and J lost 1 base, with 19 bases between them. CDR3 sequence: CASSPAIAGPSYEQYF. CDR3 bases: TGTGCCAGCAGCCCCGCTATTGCAGGGCCTTCCTACGAGCAGTACTTC.

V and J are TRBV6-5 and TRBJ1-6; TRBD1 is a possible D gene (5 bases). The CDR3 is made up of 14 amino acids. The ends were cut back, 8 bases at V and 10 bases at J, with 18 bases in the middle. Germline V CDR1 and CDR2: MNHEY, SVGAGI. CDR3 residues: CASHTGTGGSPLHF. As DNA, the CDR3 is TGTGCCAGCCACACCGGGACCGGGGGATCACCCCTCCACTTT.

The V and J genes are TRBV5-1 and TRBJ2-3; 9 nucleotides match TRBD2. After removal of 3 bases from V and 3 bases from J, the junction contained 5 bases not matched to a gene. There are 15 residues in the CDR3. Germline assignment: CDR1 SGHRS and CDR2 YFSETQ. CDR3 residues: CASSSSTSGTDTQYF. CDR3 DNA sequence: TGCGCCAGCAGCTCCTCGACTAGCGGTACAGATACGCAGTATTTT.

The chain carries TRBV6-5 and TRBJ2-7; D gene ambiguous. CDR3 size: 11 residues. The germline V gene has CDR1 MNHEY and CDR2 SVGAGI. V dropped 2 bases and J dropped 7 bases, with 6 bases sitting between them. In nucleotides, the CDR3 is TGTGCCAGCAGTTACCCCTCTGAGCAGTACTTC. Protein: CASSYPSEQYF.

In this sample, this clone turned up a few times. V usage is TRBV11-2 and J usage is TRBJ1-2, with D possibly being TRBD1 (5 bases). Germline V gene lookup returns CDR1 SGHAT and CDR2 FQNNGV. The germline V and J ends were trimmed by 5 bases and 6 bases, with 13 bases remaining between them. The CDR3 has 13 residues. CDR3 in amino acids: CASSRTRGDGYTF. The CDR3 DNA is TGTGCCAGCAGCCGGACGCGGGGGGATGGCTACACCTTC. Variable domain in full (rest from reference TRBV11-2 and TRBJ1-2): EAGVAQSPRYKIIEKRQSVAFWCNPISGHATLYWYQQILGQGPKLLIQFQNNGVVDDSQLPKDRFSAERLKGVDSTLKIQPAKLEDSAVYLCASSRTRGDGYTFGSGTRLTVV.

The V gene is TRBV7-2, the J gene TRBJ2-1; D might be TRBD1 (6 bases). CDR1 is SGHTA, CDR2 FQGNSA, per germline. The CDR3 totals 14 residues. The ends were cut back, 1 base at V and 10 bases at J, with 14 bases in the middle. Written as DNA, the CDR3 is TGTGCCAGCAGCTTAGAGACCGGACAGACCGAGCAGTTCTTC. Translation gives CASSLETGQTEQFF.

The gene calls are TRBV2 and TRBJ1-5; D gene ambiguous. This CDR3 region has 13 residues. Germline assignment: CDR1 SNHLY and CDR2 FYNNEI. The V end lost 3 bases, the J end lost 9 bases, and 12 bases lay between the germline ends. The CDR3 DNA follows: TGTGCCAGCAGTGAGGCAGGTTCAGGGCCCCAGCATTTT. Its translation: CASSEAGSGPQHF.

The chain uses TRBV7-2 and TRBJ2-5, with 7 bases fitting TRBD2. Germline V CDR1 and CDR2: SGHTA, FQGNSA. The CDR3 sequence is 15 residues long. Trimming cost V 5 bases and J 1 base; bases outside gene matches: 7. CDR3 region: CASSRKWGGQETQYF. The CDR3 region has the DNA TGTGCCAGCAGCCGGAAATGGGGGGGCCAAGAGACCCAGTACTTC.

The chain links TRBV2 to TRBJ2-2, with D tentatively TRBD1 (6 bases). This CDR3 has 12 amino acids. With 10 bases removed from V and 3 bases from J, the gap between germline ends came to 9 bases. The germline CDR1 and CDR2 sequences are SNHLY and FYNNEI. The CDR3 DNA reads TGTGCCAAGGGGGTAGACACCGGGGAGCTGTTTTTT. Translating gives CAKGVDTGELFF.

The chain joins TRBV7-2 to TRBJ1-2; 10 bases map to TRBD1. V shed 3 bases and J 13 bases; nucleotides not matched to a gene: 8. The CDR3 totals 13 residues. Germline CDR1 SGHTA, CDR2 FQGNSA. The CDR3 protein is CASSLGQGPSGTF. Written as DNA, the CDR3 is TGTGCCAGCAGCTTGGGACAGGGGCCCTCTGGCACCTTC.

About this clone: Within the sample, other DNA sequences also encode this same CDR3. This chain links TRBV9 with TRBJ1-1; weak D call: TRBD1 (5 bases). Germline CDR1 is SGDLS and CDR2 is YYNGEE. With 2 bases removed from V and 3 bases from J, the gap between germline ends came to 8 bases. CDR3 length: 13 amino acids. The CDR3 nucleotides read TGTGCCAGCAGCGTGGGAGGGGACACTGAAGCTTTCTTT. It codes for CASSVGGDTEAFF. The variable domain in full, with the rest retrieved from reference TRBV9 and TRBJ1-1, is DSGVTQTPKHLITATGQRVTLRCSPRSGDLSVYWYQQSLDQGLQFLIQYYNGEERAKGNILERFSAQQFPDLHSELNLSSLELGDSALYFCASSVGGDTEAFFGQGTRLTVV.

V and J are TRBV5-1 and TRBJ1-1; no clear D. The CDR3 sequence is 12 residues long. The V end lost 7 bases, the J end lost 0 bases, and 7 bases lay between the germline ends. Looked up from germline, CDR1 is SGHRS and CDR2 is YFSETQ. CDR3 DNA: TGCGCCAGCTTTAACATGAACACTGAAGCTTTCTTT. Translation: CASFNMNTEAFF.

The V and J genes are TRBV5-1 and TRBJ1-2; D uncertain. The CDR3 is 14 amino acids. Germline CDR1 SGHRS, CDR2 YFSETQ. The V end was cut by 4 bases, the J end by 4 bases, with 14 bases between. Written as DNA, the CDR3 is TGCGCCAGCAGCCCCGATCCGGGGTCCTATGGCTACACCTTC. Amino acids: CASSPDPGSYGYTF.

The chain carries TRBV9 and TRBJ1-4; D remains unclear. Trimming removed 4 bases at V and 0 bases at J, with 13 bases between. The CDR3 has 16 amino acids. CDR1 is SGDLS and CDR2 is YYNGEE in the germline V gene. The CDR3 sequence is CASSPGPQSTNEKLFF. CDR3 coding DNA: TGTGCCAGCAGCCCAGGCCCTCAGTCAACTAATGAAAAACTGTTTTTT.

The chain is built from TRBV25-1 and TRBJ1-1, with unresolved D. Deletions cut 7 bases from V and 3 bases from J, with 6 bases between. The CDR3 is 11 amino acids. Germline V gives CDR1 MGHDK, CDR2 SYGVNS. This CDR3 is CASKRDTEAFF. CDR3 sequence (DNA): TGTGCCAGCAAGCGGGACACTGAAGCTTTCTTT.

The CDR3 nucleotides are TGTGCCAGATCCATGACAGGGACCGATGGCTACACCTTC. It encodes CARSMTGTDGYTF. This chain connects TRBV6-6 to TRBJ1-2, with 7 bases matching TRBD1. The CDR3 is 13 amino acids. Trimming at V came to 9 bases and at J to 6 bases, leaving 10 bases not matched to a gene. Germline values: CDR1 MNHNY, CDR2 SVGAGI (reference sequence).

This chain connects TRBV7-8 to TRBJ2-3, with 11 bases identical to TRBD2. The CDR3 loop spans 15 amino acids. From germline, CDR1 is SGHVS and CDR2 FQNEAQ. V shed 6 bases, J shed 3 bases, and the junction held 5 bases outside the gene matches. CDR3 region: CASRPTSGGTDTQYF. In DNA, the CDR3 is TGTGCCAGCAGACCCACTAGCGGGGGTACAGATACGCAGTATTTT.

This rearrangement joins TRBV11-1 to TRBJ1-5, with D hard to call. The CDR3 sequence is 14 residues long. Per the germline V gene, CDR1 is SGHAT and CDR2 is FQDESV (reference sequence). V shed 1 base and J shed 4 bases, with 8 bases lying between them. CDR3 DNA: TGTGCCAGCAGCTTAGGGGCAGAGAATCAGCCCCAGCATTTT. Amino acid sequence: CASSLGAENQPQHF.

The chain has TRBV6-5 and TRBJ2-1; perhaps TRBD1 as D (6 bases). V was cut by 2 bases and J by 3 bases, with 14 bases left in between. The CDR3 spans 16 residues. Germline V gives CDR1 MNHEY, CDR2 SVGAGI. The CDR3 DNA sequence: TGTGCCAGCAGTTACGGGGCGTCAGGGGACTACAATGAGCAGTTCTTC. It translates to CASSYGASGDYNEQFF.

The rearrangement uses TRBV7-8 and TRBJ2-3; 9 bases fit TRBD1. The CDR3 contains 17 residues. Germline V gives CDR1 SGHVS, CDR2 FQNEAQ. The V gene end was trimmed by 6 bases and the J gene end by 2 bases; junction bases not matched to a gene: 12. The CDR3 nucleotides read TGTGCCAGCAGTTGGGACCGGGACAGGGATTCCACAGATACGCAGTATTTT. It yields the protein CASSWDRDRDSTDTQYF.

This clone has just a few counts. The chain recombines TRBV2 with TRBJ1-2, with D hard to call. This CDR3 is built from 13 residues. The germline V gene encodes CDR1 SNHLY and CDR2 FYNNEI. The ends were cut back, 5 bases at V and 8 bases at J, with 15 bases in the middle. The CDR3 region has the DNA TGTGCCAGCAGTCCTGCCCGGAGGGAAGGCTACACCTTC. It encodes CASSPARREGYTF.

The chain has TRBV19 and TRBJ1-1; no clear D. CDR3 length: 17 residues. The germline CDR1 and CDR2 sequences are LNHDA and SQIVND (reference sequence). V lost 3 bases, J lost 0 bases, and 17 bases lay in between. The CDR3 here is CASSIGIQKALNTEAFF. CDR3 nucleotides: TGTGCCAGTAGTATCGGGATTCAAAAGGCCCTGAACACTGAAGCTTTCTTT.

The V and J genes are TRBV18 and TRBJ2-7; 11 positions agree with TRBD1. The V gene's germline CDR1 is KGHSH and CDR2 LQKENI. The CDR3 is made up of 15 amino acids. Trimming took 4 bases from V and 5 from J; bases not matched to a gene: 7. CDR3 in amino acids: CASSQRDRGIHEQYF. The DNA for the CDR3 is TGTGCCAGCTCACAAAGGGACAGGGGGATCCACGAGCAGTACTTC.

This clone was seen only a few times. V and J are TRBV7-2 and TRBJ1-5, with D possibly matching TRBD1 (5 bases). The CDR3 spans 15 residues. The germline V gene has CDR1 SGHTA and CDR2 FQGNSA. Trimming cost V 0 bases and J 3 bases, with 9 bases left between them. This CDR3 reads CASSLAGRDNQPQHF. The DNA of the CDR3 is TGTGCCAGCAGCTTAGCTGGCAGGGACAATCAGCCCCAGCATTTT. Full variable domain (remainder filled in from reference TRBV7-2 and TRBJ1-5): GAGVSQSPSNKVTEKGKDVELRCDPISGHTALYWYRQSLGQGLEFLIYFQGNSAPDKSGLPSDRFSAERTGGSVSTLTIQRTQQEDSAVYLCASSLAGRDNQPQHFGDGTRLSIL.

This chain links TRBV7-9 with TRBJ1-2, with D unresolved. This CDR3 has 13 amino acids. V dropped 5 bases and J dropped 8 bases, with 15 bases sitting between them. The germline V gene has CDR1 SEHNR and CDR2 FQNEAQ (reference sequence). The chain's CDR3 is CASSPTLAAGYTF. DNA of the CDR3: TGTGCCAGCAGCCCAACATTAGCTGCGGGCTACACCTTC.

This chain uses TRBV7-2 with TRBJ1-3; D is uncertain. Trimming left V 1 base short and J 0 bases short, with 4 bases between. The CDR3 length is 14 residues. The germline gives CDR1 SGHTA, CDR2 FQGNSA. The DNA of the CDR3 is TGTGCCAGCAGCTTAGGCAGCTCTGGAAACACCATATATTTT. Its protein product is CASSLGSSGNTIYF.